The T cell receptor beta chain described here comes from a study of blood T cells in healthy people across ages. V was clipped by 0 bases and J by 1 base; unmatched bases: 5. The length of the CDR3 is 16 residues. For the second PCR, which ran for about 6 to 12 cycles, a sample-barcoded 5' primer and a J-beta primer mix were used. A template-switch adaptor that had 12 random nucleotides put a tag on each cDNA molecule. TCRdb re-called the 5' RACE reads through MiXCR, storing one row per CDR3 protein. The sample lists a few hundred thousand distinct CDR3 sequences, about 55% occurring once. This clonotype appeared once. Aged about 6 to 100, donors were systemically healthy Caucasians from Russia. The authors isolated at least 6.5 million PBMCs per sample.

The sequencing input was blood. V and J are TRBV12-3 or TRBV12-4 and TRBJ2-5; 7 positions match TRBD2. The receptor's source is a man between 60 and 75 years old in good health. CDR3: CASSLARGGGQETQYF. The DNA for the CDR3 is TGTGCCAGCAGTTTAGCGCGTGGGGGGGGCCAAGAGACCCAGTACTTC.